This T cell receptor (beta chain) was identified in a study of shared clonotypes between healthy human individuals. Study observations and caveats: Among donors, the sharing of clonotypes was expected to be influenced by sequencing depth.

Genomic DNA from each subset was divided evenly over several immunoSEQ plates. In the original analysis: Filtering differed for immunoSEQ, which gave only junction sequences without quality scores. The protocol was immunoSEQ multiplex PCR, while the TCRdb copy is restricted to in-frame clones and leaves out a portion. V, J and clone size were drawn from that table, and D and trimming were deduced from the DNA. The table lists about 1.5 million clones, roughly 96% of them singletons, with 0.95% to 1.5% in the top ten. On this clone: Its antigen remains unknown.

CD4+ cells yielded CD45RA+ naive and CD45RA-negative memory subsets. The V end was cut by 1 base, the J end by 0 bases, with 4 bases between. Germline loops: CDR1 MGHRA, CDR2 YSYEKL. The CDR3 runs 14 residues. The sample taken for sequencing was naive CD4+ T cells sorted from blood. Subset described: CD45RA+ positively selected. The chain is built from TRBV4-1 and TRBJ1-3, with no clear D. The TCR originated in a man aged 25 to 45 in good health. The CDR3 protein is CASSQGSSGNTIYF. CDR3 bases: TGCGCCAGCAGCCAAGGGAGCTCTGGAAACACCATATATTTT.